A single sample gave rise to the 18 T cell receptor beta chains below, sequenced in a study of T cells in Graves' hyperthyroidism and ophthalmopathy. TCR beta CDR3 sequences were amplified from RNA transcripts. First-round RT-PCR targeting the TCR CDR3 was performed with the HTBI primer set. TCRdb re-called the multiplex PCR reads with MiXCR, one entry per CDR3 protein. The sample has hundreds of thousands of distinct CDR3 sequences, 35% to 45% seen once. The material sequenced was blood. The receptor set was obtained from a man in his late teens or twenties with Graves' hyperthyroidism.

This clonotype was seen a handful of times. This chain connects TRBV7-9 to TRBJ2-2; a possible D gene is TRBD2 (6 bases). This CDR3 region has 18 residues. The germline V gene has CDR1 SEHNR and CDR2 FQNEAQ (reference sequence). Trimming removed 5 bases from V and 3 bases from J, with 22 bases in between. The CDR3 loop is CASSRGASSRLHTGELFF. The DNA of the CDR3 is TGTGCCAGCAGCCGCGGGGCCAGTTCCAGATTGCACACCGGGGAGCTGTTTTTT. Using reference TRBV7-9 and TRBJ2-2 for the parts outside the CDR3, the full variable domain is DTGVSQNPRHKITKRGQNVTFRCDPISEHNRLYWYRQTLGQGPEFLTYFQNEAQLEKSRLLSDRFSAERPKGSFSTLEIQRTEQGDSAMYLCASSRGASSRLHTGELFFGEGSRLTVL.

This clonotype came up a few times. The V and J genes are TRBV6-6 and TRBJ1-2; D ambiguous. The CDR3 spans 13 residues. The germline V and J ends were trimmed by 5 bases and 7 bases, with 14 bases remaining between them. CDR1 is MNHNY and CDR2 is SVGAGI in the germline V gene (reference sequence). The CDR3 DNA follows: TGTGCCAGCAGTCCCCGCGTGGGTTTTGGCTACACCTTC. Amino acids: CASSPRVGFGYTF.

This chain joins TRBV20-1 and TRBJ1-1; 7 nucleotides match TRBD1. V lost 5 bases, J lost 5 bases, and 8 bases stayed unmatched. This CDR3 region has 13 residues. Germline CDR1 DFQATT, CDR2 SNEGSKA (reference sequence). The CDR3 spells CSASGTDGTEAFF. DNA of the CDR3: TGCAGTGCTTCCGGGACAGACGGTACTGAAGCTTTCTTT.

As concerns this clonotype: Being one base from a much bigger clone, this may be a read error. The rearrangement uses TRBV10-3 and TRBJ1-4; D gene uncertain. The germline gives CDR1 ENHRY, CDR2 SYGVKD. CDR3 length: 13 residues. Trimming took off 11 bases at V and 0 bases at J, with 10 bases between the two ends. In DNA, the CDR3 is TGTGCCCCCCGAAGACCAACTAATGAAAAACTGTTTTTT. Its translation: CAPRRPTNEKLFF.

The chain joins TRBV25-1 to TRBJ2-2; 10 bases are a match to TRBD2. The trim removed 5 bases at V and 7 bases at J, leaving 4 bases unmatched. The CDR3 is 14 amino acids. The germline gives CDR1 MGHDK, CDR2 SYGVNS. The CDR3 DNA sequence: TGTGCCAGCAGTCTAGCGGGAGTCCTCGGGGAGCTGTTTTTT. This translates into CASSLAGVLGELFF.

The chain's CDR3 is CASSSRTSGGDGYTF. In DNA form, the CDR3 reads TGCGCCAGCAGCTCTCGGACCTCGGGTGGGGATGGCTACACCTTC. The chain couples TRBV5-1 to TRBJ1-2; D is undetermined. V shed 3 bases and J shed 6 bases, with 18 bases lying between them. Germline CDR1 and CDR2: SGHRS and YFSETQ. The CDR3 covers 15 residues.

The rearrangement links TRBV19 to TRBJ2-2; D is uncertain. The CDR3 contains 13 residues. The germline V gene encodes CDR1 LNHDA and CDR2 SQIVND (reference sequence). Trimming pared 2 bases from V and 6 bases from J, leaving 7 bases between. The CDR3 bases are TGTGCCAGTAGTATACCCCTCGCCGGGGAGCTGTTTTTT. Protein: CASSIPLAGELFF.

This clonotype was seen ten or more times. The CDR3 nucleotides are TGTGCCATCAGTGAGACTAGCGGGAGTGGGTACGAGCAGTACTTC. Its protein is CAISETSGSGYEQYF. The chain has TRBV10-3 and TRBJ2-7; 11 nucleotides align to TRBD2. The ends lost 2 bases at V and 4 bases at J; junction bases unmatched: 4. CDR1 is ENHRY, CDR2 SYGVKD, per germline. The CDR3 length is 15 residues.

The J gene is TRBJ1-6, the V gene TRBV25-1; 7 nucleotides agree with TRBD1. The germline gives CDR1 MGHDK, CDR2 SYGVNS. With 7 bases clipped from V and 4 bases from J, the junction kept 4 bases outside the gene matches. This CDR3 contains 14 residues. The CDR3 sequence is CASKQTGYNSPLHF. In nucleotides, the CDR3 is TGTGCCAGCAAGCAGACAGGGTATAATTCACCCCTCCACTTT. Full variable domain (remainder filled in from reference TRBV25-1 and TRBJ1-6): EADIYQTPRYLVIGTGKKITLECSQTMGHDKMYWYQQDPGMELHLIHYSYGVNSTEKGDLSSESTVSRIRTEHFPLTLESARPSHTSQYLCASKQTGYNSPLHFGNGTRLTVT.

This clonotype was recorded many times. The chain is built from TRBV2 and TRBJ1-3; D is unresolved. The CDR3 covers 15 residues. Germline values: CDR1 SNHLY, CDR2 FYNNEI. V was shortened by 2 bases and J by 3 bases, with 11 bases between the two germline ends. The CDR3 DNA sequence: TGTGCCAGCAGTGAAAAAGGAACTTATGGAAACACCATATATTTT. It yields the protein CASSEKGTYGNTIYF.

The V call is TRBV7-8, the J call TRBJ1-2; D ambiguous. The V end was cut by 3 bases, the J end by 4 bases, with 15 bases between. The germline V gene encodes CDR1 SGHVS and CDR2 FQNEAQ. The CDR3 is 15 amino acids. The CDR3 bases are TGTGCCAGCAGCTTTGAGCGAGGTTCCCCCTATGGCTACACCTTC. Protein product: CASSFERGSPYGYTF.

This clonotype was found many times. This sequence joins TRBV7-9 and TRBJ2-7, with TRBD1 matching over 7 bases. The CDR3 loop spans 14 amino acids. V gave up 5 bases and J gave up 2 bases; unmatched junction bases: 6. Germline loops: CDR1 SEHNR, CDR2 FQNEAQ (reference sequence). The CDR3 protein is CASSPWDRPYEQYF. CDR3 DNA sequence: TGTGCCAGCAGCCCGTGGGACAGACCCTACGAGCAGTACTTC.

Comments on this clonotype: A much bigger clone sits one base away, suggesting this may be a read error. This chain connects TRBV5-1 to TRBJ1-3, with D uncertain. Germline V CDR1 and CDR2: SGHRS, YFSETQ. This CDR3 comprises 14 residues. DNA of the CDR3: TGCGCCAGCAGCTCTTCGTCTTTTGGAAACACCACATATTTT. Its translation: CASSSSSFGNTTYF.

This clonotype was counted between two and nine times. The rearrangement joins TRBV7-8 to TRBJ1-5, with D unresolved. This CDR3 is 16 amino acids long. Between the trimmed V and J ends, which lost 5 bases and 1 base, there was a span of 15 bases. Germline CDR1 and CDR2: SGHVS and FQNEAQ. CDR3 DNA: TGTGCCAGCAGCCCCGGACCCCTGGGGAGCAATCAGCCCCAGCATTTT. Residues: CASSPGPLGSNQPQHF.

A remark on this clonotype: This may arise from a read error, as a much more abundant clone is one base away. The chain employs TRBV20-1 and TRBJ2-5, with D perhaps TRBD2 (5 bases). Germline V gives CDR1 DFQATT, CDR2 SNEGSKA (reference sequence). The CDR3 is 13 residues long. Trimming stripped 5 bases from V and 4 bases from J, with 14 bases between. The CDR3 spells CSAGVAGLETQYF. The CDR3 nucleotides read TGCAGTGCTGGAGTTGCGGGCCTAGAGACCCAGTACTTC.

This clonotype was seen a few times. This chain uses TRBV10-3 with TRBJ2-3; a possible D gene is TRBD1 (5 bases). V was clipped by 4 bases and J by 2 bases, with 7 bases between them. Looked up from germline, CDR1 is ENHRY and CDR2 is SYGVKD. This CDR3 has 13 residues. CDR3 amino acids: CAISVGATDTQYF. CDR3 bases: TGTGCCATCAGTGTTGGGGCCACAGATACGCAGTATTTT.

This clonotype was detected only a few times. V gene TRBV6-1 combines with J gene TRBJ1-4; D uncertain. The CDR3 has 15 amino acids. Trimming left V 4 bases short and J 0 bases short, with 9 bases between. Germline V gives CDR1 MNHNS, CDR2 SASEGT. The DNA of the CDR3 is TGTGCCAGCAGTGGGGGTTATGCAACTAATGAAAAACTGTTTTTT. Translated, it gives CASSGGYATNEKLFF.

This clonotype was seen repeatedly, ten times or more. The chain couples TRBV2 to TRBJ1-2; a possible D gene is TRBD1 (5 bases). Germline-derived CDR1 and CDR2 are SNHLY and FYNNEI. Trimming took off 3 bases at V and 5 bases at J, with 10 bases between the two ends. There are 13 residues in the CDR3. CDR3 DNA sequence: TGTGCCAGCAGTGATCAGTCAGGGTATGGCTACACCTTC. Translated, it gives CASSDQSGYGYTF.